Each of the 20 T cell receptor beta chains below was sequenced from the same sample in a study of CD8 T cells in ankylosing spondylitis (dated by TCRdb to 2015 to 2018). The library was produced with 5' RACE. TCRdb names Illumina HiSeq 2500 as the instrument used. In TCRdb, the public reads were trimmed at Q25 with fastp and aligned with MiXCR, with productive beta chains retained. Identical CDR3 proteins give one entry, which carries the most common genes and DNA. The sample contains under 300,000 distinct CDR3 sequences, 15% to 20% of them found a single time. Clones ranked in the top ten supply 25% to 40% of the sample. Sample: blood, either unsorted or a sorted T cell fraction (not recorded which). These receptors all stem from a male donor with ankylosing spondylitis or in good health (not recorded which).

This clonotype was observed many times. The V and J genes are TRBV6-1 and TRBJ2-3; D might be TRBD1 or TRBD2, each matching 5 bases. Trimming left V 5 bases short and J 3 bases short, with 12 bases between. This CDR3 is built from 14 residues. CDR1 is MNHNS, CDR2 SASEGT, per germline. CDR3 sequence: CASSPFGGTDTQYF. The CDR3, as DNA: TGTGCCAGCAGTCCGTTTGGGGGAACAGATACGCAGTATTTT.

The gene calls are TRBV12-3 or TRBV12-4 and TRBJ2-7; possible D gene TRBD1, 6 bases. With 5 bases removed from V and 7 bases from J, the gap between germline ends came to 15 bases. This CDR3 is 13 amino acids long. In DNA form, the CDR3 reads TGTGCCAGCAGTGGGACAAAAAAGGGGGAGCAGTACTTC. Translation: CASSGTKKGEQYF.

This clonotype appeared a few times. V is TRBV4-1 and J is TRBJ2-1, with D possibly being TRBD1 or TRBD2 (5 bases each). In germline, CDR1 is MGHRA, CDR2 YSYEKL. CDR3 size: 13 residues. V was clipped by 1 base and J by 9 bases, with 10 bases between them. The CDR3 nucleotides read TGCGCCAGCAGCCAAGGGTTGAGGGGTGAGCAGTTCTTC. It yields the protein CASSQGLRGEQFF.

For the CDR3, the DNA is TGCGCCAGCAGCTTGGTGGTAGCGGGACCGCCGGGTGATGAGCAGTTCTTC. This encodes CASSLVVAGPPGDEQFF. The chain employs TRBV5-1 and TRBJ2-1; 8 bases fit TRBD2. V gave up 0 bases and J gave up 8 bases; unmatched junction bases: 13. The CDR3 extends over 17 amino acids. The germline V gene encodes CDR1 SGHRS and CDR2 YFSETQ.

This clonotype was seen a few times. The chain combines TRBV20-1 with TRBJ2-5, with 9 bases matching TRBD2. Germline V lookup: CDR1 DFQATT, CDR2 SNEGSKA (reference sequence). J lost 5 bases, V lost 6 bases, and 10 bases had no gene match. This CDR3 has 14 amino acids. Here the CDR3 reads CSALTGSGSETQYF. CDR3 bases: TGCAGTGCGTTAACGGGTAGCGGGAGTGAGACCCAGTACTTC.

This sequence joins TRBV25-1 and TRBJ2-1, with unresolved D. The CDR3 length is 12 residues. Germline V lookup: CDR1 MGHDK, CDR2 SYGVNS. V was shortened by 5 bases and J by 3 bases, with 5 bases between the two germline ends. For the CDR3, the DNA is TGTGCCAGCAGTCCATACTACAATGAGCAGTTCTTC. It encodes CASSPYYNEQFF.

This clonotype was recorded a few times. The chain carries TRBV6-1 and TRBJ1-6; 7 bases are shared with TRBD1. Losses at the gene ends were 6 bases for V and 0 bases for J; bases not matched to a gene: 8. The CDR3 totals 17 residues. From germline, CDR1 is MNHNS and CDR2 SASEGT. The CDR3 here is CASSSRDRFSYNSPLHF. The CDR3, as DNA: TGTGCCAGCAGCAGCCGGGACAGATTCTCCTATAATTCACCCCTCCACTTT.

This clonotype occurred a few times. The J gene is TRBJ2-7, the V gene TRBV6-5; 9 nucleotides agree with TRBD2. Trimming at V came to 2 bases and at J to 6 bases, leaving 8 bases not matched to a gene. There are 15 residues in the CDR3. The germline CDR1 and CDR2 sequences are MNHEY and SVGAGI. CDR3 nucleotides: TGTGCCAGCAGTTACCCAAGCGGGAGGCTCGGCGAGCAGTACTTC. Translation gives CASSYPSGRLGEQYF.

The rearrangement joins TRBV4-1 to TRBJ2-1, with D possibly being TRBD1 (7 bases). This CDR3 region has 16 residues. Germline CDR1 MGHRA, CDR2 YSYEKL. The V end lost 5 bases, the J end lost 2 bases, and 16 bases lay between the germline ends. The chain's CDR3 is CASSSGGPAPYNEQFF. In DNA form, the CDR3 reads TGCGCCAGCAGCTCAGGGGGGCCAGCGCCCTACAATGAGCAGTTCTTC.

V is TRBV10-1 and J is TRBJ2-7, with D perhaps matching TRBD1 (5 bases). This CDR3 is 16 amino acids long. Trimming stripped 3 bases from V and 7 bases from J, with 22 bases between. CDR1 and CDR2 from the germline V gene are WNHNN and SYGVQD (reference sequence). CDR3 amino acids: CASSEVQVTVPGEQYF. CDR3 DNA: TGCGCCAGCAGTGAAGTACAGGTAACAGTTCCAGGGGAGCAGTACTTC.

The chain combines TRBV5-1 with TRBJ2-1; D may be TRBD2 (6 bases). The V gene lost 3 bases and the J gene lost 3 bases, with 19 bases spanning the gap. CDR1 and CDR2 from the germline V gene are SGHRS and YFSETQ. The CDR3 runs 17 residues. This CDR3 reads CASSSRGFSGDYNEQFF. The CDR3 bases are TGCGCCAGCAGCTCCCGAGGTTTTAGCGGAGACTACAATGAGCAGTTCTTC.

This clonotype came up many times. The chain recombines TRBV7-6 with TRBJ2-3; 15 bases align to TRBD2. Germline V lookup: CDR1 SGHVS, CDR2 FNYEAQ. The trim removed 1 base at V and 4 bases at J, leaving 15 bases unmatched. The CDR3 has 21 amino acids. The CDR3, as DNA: TGTGCCAGCAGCTTAGACTTGGGACTAGCGGGAGGACGTGAATGGGCAGATACGCAGTATTTT. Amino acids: CASSLDLGLAGGREWADTQYF.

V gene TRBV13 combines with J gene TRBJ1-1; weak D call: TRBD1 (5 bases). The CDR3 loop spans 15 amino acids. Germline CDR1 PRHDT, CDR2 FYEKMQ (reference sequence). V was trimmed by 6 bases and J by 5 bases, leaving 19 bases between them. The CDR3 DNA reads TGTGCCAGCAGTCGATATCAGGGCGTCGGGACTGAAGCTTTCTTT. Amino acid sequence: CASSRYQGVGTEAFF.

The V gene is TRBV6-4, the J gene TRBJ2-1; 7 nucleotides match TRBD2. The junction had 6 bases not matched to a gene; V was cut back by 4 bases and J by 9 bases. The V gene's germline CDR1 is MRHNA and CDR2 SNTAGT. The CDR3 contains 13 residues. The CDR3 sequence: CASSGAGASEQFF. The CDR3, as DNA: TGTGCCAGCAGTGGTGCGGGAGCCAGTGAGCAGTTCTTC.

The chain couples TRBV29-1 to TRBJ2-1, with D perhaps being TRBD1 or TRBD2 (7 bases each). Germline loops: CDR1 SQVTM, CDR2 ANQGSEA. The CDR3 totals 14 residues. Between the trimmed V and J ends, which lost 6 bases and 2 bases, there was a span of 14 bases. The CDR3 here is CSVQGRGAYNEQFF. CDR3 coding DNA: TGCAGCGTACAGGGGAGGGGGGCCTACAATGAGCAGTTCTTC.

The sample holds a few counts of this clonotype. As DNA, the CDR3 is TGTGCCAGCAGCGTAGTCGGTAGCGGGAGCACAGATACGCAGTATTTT. This translates into CASSVVGSGSTDTQYF. The chain employs TRBV9 and TRBJ2-3, with 7 bases lining up with TRBD2. This CDR3 is 16 amino acids long. The junction had 4 bases not matched to a gene; V was cut back by 0 bases and J by 0 bases. Germline CDR1 SGDLS, CDR2 YYNGEE.

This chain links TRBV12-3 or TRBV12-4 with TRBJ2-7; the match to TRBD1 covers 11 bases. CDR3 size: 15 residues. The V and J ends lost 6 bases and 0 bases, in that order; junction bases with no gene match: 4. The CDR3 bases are TGTGCCAGCAGGGTAGGACAGGGGGCCTCCTACGAGCAGTACTTC. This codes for CASRVGQGASYEQYF.

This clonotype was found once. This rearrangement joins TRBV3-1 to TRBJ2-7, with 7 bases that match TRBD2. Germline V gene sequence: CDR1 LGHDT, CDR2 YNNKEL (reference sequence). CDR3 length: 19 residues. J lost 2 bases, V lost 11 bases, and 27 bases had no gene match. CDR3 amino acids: CASSQLVPWGGSSPYEQYF. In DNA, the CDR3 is TGTGCCTCCAGCCAGCTTGTCCCTTGGGGCGGGAGTTCGCCCTACGAGCAGTACTTC.

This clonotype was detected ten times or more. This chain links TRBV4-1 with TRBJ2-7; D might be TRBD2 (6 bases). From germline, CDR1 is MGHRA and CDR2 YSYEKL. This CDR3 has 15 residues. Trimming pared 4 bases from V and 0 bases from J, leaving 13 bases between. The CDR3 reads CASSLSGTSSYEQYF. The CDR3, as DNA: TGCGCCAGCAGCCTTAGCGGAACCAGCTCCTACGAGCAGTACTTC.

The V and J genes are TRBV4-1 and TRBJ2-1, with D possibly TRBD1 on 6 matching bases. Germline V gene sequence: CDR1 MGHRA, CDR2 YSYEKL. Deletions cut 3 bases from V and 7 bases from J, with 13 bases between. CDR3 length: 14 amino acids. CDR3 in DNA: TGCGCCAGCAGCCACCCGGACAGAGGTAATGAGCAGTTCTTC. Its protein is CASSHPDRGNEQFF.